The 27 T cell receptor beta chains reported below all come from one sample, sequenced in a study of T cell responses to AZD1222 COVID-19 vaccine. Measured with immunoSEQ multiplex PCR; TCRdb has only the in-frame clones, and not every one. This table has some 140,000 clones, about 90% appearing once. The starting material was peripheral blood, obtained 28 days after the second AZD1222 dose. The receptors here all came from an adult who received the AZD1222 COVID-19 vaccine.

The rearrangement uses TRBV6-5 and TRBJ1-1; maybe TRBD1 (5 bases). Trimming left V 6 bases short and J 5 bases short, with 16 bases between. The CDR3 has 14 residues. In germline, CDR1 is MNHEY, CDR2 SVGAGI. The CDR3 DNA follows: TGTGCCAGCAGGCTACTCTGGGGCGGGACTGAAGCTTTCTTT. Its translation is CASRLLWGGTEAFF.

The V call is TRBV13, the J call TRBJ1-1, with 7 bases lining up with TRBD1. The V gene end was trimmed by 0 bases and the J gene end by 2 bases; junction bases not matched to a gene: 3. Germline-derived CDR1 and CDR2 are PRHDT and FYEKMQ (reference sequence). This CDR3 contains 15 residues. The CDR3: CASSLGGQTNTEAFF. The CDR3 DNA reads TGTGCCAGCAGCTTAGGGGGACAGACCAACACTGAAGCTTTCTTT.

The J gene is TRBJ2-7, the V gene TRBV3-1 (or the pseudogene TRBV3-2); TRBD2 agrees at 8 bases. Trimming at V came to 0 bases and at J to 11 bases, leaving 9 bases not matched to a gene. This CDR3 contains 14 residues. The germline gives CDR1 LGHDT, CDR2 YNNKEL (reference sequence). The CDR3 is CASSQDESGGQEYV. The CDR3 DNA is TGTGCCAGCAGCCAAGACGAGTCGGGAGGGCAGGAGTACGTC.

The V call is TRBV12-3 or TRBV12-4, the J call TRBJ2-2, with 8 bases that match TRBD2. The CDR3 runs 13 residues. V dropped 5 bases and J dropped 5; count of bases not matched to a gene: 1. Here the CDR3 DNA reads TGTGCCAGCAGTCCGGGGGGGACCGGGGAGCTGTTTTTT. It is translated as CASSPGGTGELFF.

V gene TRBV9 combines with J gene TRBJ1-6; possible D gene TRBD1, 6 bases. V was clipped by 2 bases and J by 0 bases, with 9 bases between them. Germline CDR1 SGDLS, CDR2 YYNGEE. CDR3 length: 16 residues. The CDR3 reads CASSVDSSSYNSPLHF. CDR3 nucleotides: TGTGCCAGCAGCGTGGACAGTAGCTCCTATAATTCACCCCTCCACTTT.

CDR3 in amino acids: CASSDEASTEAFF. The CDR3 DNA reads TGTGCCAGCAGTGACGAGGCGTCCACTGAAGCTTTCTTT. The V and J genes are TRBV2 and TRBJ1-1, with no clear D. Germline assignment: CDR1 SNHLY and CDR2 FYNNEI. V was pared by 3 bases and J by 4 bases, with 9 bases between. The CDR3 runs 13 residues.

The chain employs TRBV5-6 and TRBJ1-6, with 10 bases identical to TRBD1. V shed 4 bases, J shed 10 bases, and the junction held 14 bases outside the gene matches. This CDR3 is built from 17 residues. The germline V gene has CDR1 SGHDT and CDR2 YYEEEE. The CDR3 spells CASSLRAGGQGGSPLHF. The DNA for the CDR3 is TGTGCCAGCAGCCTTCGAGCGGGAGGACAGGGGGGATCACCCCTCCACTTT.

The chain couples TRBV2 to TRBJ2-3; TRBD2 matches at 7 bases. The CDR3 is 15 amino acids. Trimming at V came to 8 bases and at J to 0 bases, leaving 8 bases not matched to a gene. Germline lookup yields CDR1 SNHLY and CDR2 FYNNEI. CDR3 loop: CASRERGPSTDTQYF. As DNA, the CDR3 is TGTGCCAGCCGGGAGCGGGGTCCCAGCACAGATACGCAGTATTTT. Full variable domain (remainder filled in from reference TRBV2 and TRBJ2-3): EPEVTQTPSHQVTQMGQEVILRCVPISNHLYFYWYRQILGQKVEFLVSFYNNEISEKSEIFDDQFSVERPDGSNFTLKIRSTKLEDSAMYFCASRERGPSTDTQYFGPGTRLTVL.

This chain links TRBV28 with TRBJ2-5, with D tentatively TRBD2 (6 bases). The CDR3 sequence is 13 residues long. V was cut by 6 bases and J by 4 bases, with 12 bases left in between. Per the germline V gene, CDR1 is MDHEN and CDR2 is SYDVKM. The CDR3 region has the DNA TGTGCCAGCAGGGGAGGCTGGCGAGAGACCCAGTACTTC. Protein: CASRGGWRETQYF. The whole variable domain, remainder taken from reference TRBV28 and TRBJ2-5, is DVKVTQSSRYLVKRTGEKVFLECVQDMDHENMFWYRQDPGLGLRLIYFSYDVKMKEKGDIPEGYSVSREKKERFSLILESASTNQTSMYLCASRGGWRETQYFGPGTRLLVL.

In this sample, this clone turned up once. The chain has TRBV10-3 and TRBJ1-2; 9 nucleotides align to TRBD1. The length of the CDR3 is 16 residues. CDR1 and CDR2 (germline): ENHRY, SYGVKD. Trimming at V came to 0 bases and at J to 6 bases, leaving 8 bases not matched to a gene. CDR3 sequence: CAISESLGQGLHGYTF. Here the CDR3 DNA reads TGTGCCATCAGTGAGTCGCTAGGACAGGGGCTTCATGGCTACACCTTC.

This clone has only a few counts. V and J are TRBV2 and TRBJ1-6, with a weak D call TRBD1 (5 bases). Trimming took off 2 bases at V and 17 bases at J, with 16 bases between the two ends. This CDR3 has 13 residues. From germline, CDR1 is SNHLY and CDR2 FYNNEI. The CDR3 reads CASSERGSGEIHF. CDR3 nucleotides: TGTGCCAGCAGTGAAAGGGGTAGCGGGGAAATCCACTTT.

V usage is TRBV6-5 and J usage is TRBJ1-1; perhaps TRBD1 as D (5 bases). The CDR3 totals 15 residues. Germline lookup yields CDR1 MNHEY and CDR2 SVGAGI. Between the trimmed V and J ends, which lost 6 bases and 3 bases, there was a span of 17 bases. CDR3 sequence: CASSLSRQFDTEAFF. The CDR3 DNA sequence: TGTGCCAGCAGCCTTTCTAGACAGTTCGACACTGAAGCTTTCTTT.

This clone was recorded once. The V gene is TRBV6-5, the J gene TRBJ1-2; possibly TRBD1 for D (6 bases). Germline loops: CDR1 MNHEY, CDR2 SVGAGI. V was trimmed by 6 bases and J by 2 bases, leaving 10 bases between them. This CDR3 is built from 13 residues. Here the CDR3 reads CASSTGSNYGYTF. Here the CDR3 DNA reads TGTGCCAGCAGCACAGGGTCGAACTATGGCTACACCTTC.

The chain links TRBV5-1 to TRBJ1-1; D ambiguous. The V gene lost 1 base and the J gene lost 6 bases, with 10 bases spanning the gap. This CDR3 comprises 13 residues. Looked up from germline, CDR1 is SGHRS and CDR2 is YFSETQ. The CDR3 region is CASSLQADSEAFF. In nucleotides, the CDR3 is TGCGCCAGCAGCTTGCAGGCAGACTCTGAAGCTTTCTTT.

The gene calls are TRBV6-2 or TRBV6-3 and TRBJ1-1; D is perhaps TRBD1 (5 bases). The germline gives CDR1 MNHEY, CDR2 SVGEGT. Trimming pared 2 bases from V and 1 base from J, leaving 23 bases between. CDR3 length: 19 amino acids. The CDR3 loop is CASSYQRSPKGRQNTEAFF. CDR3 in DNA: TGTGCCAGCAGTTACCAGCGCTCACCTAAGGGGAGACAGAACACTGAAGCTTTCTTT.

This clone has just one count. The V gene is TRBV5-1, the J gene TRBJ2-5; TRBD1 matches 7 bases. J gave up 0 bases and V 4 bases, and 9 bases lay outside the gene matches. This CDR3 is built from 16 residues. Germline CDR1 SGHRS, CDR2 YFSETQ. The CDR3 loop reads CASSGPGQSYQETQYF. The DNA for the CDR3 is TGCGCCAGCAGCGGCCCGGGACAGTCGTACCAAGAGACCCAGTACTTC.

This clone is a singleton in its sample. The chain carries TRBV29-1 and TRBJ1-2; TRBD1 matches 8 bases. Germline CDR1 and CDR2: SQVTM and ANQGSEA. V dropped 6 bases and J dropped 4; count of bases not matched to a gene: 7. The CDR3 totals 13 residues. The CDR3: CSVKGQAPYGYTF. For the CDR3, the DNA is TGCAGCGTCAAGGGACAGGCCCCCTATGGCTACACCTTC.

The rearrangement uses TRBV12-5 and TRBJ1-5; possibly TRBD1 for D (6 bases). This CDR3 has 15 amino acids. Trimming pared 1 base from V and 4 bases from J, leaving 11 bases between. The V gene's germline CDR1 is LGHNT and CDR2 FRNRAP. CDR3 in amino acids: CASGLAFDRNQPQHF. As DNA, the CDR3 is TGTGCTAGTGGTTTGGCCTTCGACAGGAATCAGCCCCAGCATTTT.

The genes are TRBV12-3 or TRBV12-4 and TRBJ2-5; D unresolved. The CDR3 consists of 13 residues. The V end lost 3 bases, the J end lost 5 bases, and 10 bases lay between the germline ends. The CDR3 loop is CASSFGRRETQYF. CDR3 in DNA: TGTGCCAGCAGTTTCGGACGGCGGGAGACCCAGTACTTC.

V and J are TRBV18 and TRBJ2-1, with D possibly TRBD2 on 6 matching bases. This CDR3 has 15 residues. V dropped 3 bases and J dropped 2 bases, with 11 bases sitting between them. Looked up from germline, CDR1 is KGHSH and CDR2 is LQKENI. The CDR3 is CASSPPGSPYNEQFF. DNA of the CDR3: TGTGCCAGCTCACCCCCCGGGAGCCCCTACAATGAGCAGTTCTTC.

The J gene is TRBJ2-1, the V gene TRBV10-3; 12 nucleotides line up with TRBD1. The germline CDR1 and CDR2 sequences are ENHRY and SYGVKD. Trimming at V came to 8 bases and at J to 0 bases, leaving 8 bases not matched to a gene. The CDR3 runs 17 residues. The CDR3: CAISGQGALSSYNEQFF. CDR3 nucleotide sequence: TGTGCCATCTCGGGACAGGGGGCCCTTAGCTCCTACAATGAGCAGTTCTTC.

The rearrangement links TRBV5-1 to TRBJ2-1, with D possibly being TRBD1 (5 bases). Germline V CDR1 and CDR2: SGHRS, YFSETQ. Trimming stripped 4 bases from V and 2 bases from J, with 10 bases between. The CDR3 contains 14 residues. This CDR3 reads CASSPRAAYNEQFF. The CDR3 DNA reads TGCGCCAGCAGCCCCAGGGCCGCCTACAATGAGCAGTTCTTC.

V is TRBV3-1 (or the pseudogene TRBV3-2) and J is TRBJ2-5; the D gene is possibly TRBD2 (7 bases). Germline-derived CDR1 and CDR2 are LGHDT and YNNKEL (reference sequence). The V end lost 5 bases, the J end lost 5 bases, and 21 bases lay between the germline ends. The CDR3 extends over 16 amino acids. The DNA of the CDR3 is TGTGCCAGCAGCTTTGGGGCGGCAGGGAGGGGGGAGACCCAGTACTTC. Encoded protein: CASSFGAAGRGETQYF.

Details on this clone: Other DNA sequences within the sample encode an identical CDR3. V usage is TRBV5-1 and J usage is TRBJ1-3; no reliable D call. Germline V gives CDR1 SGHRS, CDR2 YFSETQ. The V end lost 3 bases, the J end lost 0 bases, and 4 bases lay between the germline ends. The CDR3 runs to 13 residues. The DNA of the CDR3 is TGCGCCAGCAGCTCAGGCTCTGGAAACACCATATATTTT. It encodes CASSSGSGNTIYF.

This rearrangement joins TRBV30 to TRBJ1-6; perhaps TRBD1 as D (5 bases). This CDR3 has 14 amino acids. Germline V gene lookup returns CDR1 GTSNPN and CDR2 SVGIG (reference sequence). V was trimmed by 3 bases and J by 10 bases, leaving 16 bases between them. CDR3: CAWRDGGYRSPLHF. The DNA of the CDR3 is TGTGCCTGGAGGGATGGGGGGTATCGATCACCCCTCCACTTT.

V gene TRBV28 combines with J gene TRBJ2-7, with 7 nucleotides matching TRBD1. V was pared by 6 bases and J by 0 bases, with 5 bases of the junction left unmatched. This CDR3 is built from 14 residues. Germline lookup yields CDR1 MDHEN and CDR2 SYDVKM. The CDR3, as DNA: TGTGCCAGCAGGAACAGGGGAAGCTCCTACGAGCAGTACGTC. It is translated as CASRNRGSSYEQYV.

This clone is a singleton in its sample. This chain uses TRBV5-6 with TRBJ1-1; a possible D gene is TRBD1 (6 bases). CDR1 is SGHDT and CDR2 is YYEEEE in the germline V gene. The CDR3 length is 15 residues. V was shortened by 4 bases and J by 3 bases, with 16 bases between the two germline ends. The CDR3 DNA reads TGTGCCAGCAGCCTGAATGGGGGCAGGGACACTGAAGCTTTCTTT. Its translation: CASSLNGGRDTEAFF.